This T cell receptor (beta chain) was profiled in a study of T cell responses to AZD1222 COVID-19 vaccine. Here immunoSEQ multiplex PCR was the method, and the copy in TCRdb shows in-frame clones only, minus some. This table has some 110,000 clones, roughly 89% appearing once. Germline V CDR1 and CDR2: SGHTA, FQGNSA. This CDR3 region has 16 residues. Trimming cost V 2 bases and J 1 base, with 12 bases left between them. J is TRBJ2-4 and V is TRBV7-2; no firm D call. Here the sequenced sample was peripheral blood, taken 28 days after the second AZD1222 dose. The receptor comes from an adult who received the AZD1222 COVID-19 vaccine. CDR3 DNA: TGTGCCAGCAGCTTATATGGGGAAGGGGCCAAAAACATTCAGTACTTC. Protein: CASSLYGEGAKNIQYF.